This is a list of T cell receptor beta chains from one sample in a study of neurological immune-mediated disorders. TCRdb analysed the 5' RACE reads with MiXCR anew, one entry per CDR3 protein. The sample includes about 33,000 distinct CDR3 sequences, 13% of them seen just once. The sample comprised PBMCs. The receptor set was obtained from a woman aged 40 to 50 in good health. Both conserved end residues are part of each CDR3. A D gene is named only where the DNA matches it firmly. Size is stated for part of the rows, as once, few or many counts, or as a class when the clone is expanded.

d_call,v_call,clone_size,j_call,cdr3_aa,cdr3_nt
TRBD1,TRBV10-2,NA,TRBJ1-5,CASSTPGGRGGPQHF,TGCGCCAGCAGTACTCCAGGGGGCCGGGGAGGGCCCCAGCATTTT
NA,TRBV14,NA,TRBJ2-3,CASSKFDRREMQDTQYF,TGTGCCAGCAGCAAATTTGACAGGCGGGAGATGCAAGATACGCAGTATTTT
TRBD1,TRBV12-3/TRBV12-4,many,TRBJ1-5,CASSPRDRGNQPQHF,TGTGCCAGCAGTCCTCGGGACAGGGGGAATCAGCCCCAGCATTTT
TRBD1,TRBV18,many,TRBJ2-7,CASSPDRTNHEQYF,TGTGCCAGCTCACCGGACAGGACCAACCACGAGCAGTACTTC
TRBD1,TRBV20-1,many,TRBJ2-6,CSARDPRQGARTNVLTF,TGCAGTGCTAGAGACCCCCGACAGGGGGCAAGGACCAACGTCCTGACTTTC
NA,TRBV7-2,many,TRBJ1-1,CASSFHIGPFF,TGTGCCAGCAGCTTCCATATCGGGCCTTTCTTT
NA,TRBV5-1,many,TRBJ2-3,CASSLVTGGTDTQYF,TGCGCCAGCAGCTTGGTGACGGGAGGCACAGATACGCAGTATTTT
NA,TRBV25-1,many,TRBJ2-1,CASRRGFEQFF,TGTGCCAGCAGAAGGGGGTTTGAGCAGTTCTTC
NA,TRBV6-5,many,TRBJ1-5,CATSDSPQPQHF,TGTGCCACCTCCGACAGCCCTCAGCCCCAGCATTTT
NA,TRBV29-1,many,TRBJ1-2,CSVEPGARGGYTF,TGCAGCGTTGAACCCGGGGCTCGTGGTGGCTACACCTTC
TRBD2,TRBV10-3,many,TRBJ2-1,CAIRENAGGDNEQFF,TGTGCCATCAGAGAGAATGCGGGAGGTGATAATGAGCAGTTCTTC
NA,TRBV5-1,many,TRBJ2-7,CASSLVRLDSYEQYF,TGCGCCAGCAGCTTGGTAAGACTTGACTCCTACGAGCAGTACTTC
TRBD1,TRBV12-3/TRBV12-4,many,TRBJ1-2,CASSLQGTLYGYTF,TGTGCCAGCAGCTTACAGGGGACACTCTATGGCTACACCTTC
TRBD1,TRBV7-2,many,TRBJ1-1,CASSLAPGQYTEAFF,TGTGCCAGCAGCTTAGCCCCGGGACAGTACACTGAAGCTTTCTTT
NA,TRBV5-5,medium-sized,TRBJ2-5,CASRPRPQGETQYF,TGTGCCAGCAGACCCCGGCCCCAGGGGGAGACCCAGTACTTC
NA,TRBV20-1,many,TRBJ2-1,CSANIAYYNEQFF,TGCAGTGCTAATATTGCTTACTACAATGAGCAGTTCTTC
TRBD2,TRBV7-2,medium-sized,TRBJ2-3,CASRVAGGVDTQYF,TGTGCCAGCAGGGTAGCGGGAGGGGTAGATACGCAGTATTTT
NA,TRBV18,few,TRBJ2-7,CASSPDGGNEQYF,TGTGCCAGCTCACCCGACGGGGGCAACGAGCAGTACTTC
TRBD2,TRBV5-1,many,TRBJ2-1,CASNLLAGVDNEQFF,TGCGCCAGCAACCTTCTAGCGGGGGTAGATAATGAGCAGTTCTTC
NA,TRBV9,many,TRBJ2-7,CASSPHSQRTYEQYF,TGTGCCAGCAGCCCCCATTCGCAGCGGACCTACGAGCAGTACTTC
NA,TRBV6-5,once,TRBJ2-4,CASIYSVGGGGKNIQYF,TGTGCCAGCATTTACTCAGTTGGAGGAGGGGGCAAAAACATTCAGTACTTC
NA,TRBV4-1,many,TRBJ2-1,CASSQAPGPDEQFF,TGCGCCAGCAGCCAAGCCCCGGGACCAGACGAACAGTTCTTC
NA,TRBV5-1,many,TRBJ1-2,CASSLGTGEYGYTF,TGCGCCAGCAGCTTAGGTACGGGTGAATATGGCTACACCTTC
NA,TRBV3-1,many,TRBJ2-7,CASSQDKRLQPHEQYF,TGTGCCAGCAGCCAAGATAAGAGACTCCAGCCCCACGAGCAGTACTTC
TRBD2,TRBV9,many,TRBJ2-1,CASSQGLAGHRGEQFF,TGTGCCAGCAGTCAGGGGCTAGCGGGACACCGGGGGGAGCAGTTCTTC
NA,TRBV10-3,few,TRBJ2-2,CAISEGSSDTGELFF,TGTGCCATCAGTGAGGGGAGCTCGGACACCGGGGAGCTGTTTTTT
NA,TRBV7-2,many,TRBJ1-1,CASSLGQATEAFF,TGTGCCAGCAGCTTAGGACAGGCCACTGAAGCTTTCTTT
NA,TRBV15,many,TRBJ1-4,CATSRGALGTSSKLFF,TGTGCCACCAGCAGGGGGGCCCTCGGGACATCAAGTAAACTGTTTTTT
NA,TRBV5-6,many,TRBJ2-3,CASSFRRSQYF,TGTGCCAGCAGCTTTAGGCGGAGTCAGTATTTT
TRBD2,TRBV20-1,few,TRBJ2-7,CSARPNALSGRQYF,TGCAGTGCTAGACCCAACGCCCTTAGCGGGAGGCAGTACTTC
NA,TRBV15,NA,TRBJ1-1,CATRGGSVTEAFF,TGTGCCACCAGAGGAGGAAGCGTCACTGAAGCTTTCTTT
TRBD2,TRBV4-2,many,TRBJ2-1,CASRRLAGDNEQFF,TGTGCCAGCAGAAGACTAGCGGGGGACAATGAGCAGTTCTTC
NA,TRBV24-1,many,TRBJ2-7,CATSDLQSGKYF,TGTGCCACCAGTGATTTGCAATCGGGAAAGTACTTC
TRBD1,TRBV20-1,many,TRBJ2-7,CSAGDDREFGEQYF,TGCAGTGCTGGGGATGACAGGGAATTTGGCGAGCAGTACTTC
TRBD1,TRBV7-8,many,TRBJ1-5,CASSSTGDSNQPQHF,TGTGCCAGCAGCTCGACAGGGGATAGCAATCAGCCCCAGCATTTT
NA,TRBV6-2/TRBV6-3,many,TRBJ2-6,CASRASFGRGSNSGANVLTF,TGTGCCAGCAGAGCCTCGTTTGGCAGGGGCTCGAACTCTGGGGCCAACGTCCTGACTTTC
TRBD1,TRBV10-1,many,TRBJ1-1,CASSESGRGKAFF,TGCGCCAGCAGTGAGTCGGGCAGGGGGAAAGCTTTCTTT
NA,TRBV2,many,TRBJ2-1,CASSVDHYNEQFF,TGTGCCAGCAGTGTTGACCATTACAATGAGCAGTTCTTC
TRBD1,TRBV9,medium-sized,TRBJ2-7,CASSHSTTGQGSHEQYF,TGTGCCAGCAGCCACTCTACTACGGGACAGGGATCCCACGAGCAGTACTTC
NA,TRBV20-1,many,TRBJ1-4,CSARGWGPGTTNEKLFF,TGCAGTGCTAGAGGGTGGGGACCTGGGACAACTAATGAAAAACTGTTTTTT
TRBD2,TRBV7-7,many,TRBJ2-1,CASSASWTSVDEQFF,TGTGCTAGCAGCGCCTCGTGGACTAGCGTAGATGAGCAGTTCTTC
NA,TRBV12-3/TRBV12-4,many,TRBJ2-7,CASSLTAGSTYEQYF,TGTGCCAGCAGTTTAACGGCAGGGTCCACCTACGAGCAGTACTTC
NA,TRBV21-1,many,TRBJ1-2,CASSKVAGSDTKGFGYTF,TGTGCCAGCAGCAAAGTAGCGGGGAGTGACACCAAAGGATTTGGCTACACCTTC
NA,TRBV4-2,many,TRBJ2-5,CASSQGRADEGTQYF,TGTGCCAGCAGCCAAGGAAGGGCGGACGAGGGGACCCAGTACTTC
NA,TRBV7-2,NA,TRBJ2-2,CASSLESGTRVLFF,TGTGCCAGCAGCTTAGAATCAGGCACCCGGGTGCTGTTTTTT
NA,TRBV7-9,NA,TRBJ1-2,CVSSRGGERRDGYTF,TGTGTCAGCAGCCGGGGTGGGGAAAGAAGGGATGGCTACACCTTC
TRBD1,TRBV7-9,many,TRBJ1-5,CASSWGPGQGRQSNQPQHF,TGTGCCAGCAGCTGGGGACCGGGACAGGGGCGGCAGAGCAATCAGCCCCAGCATTTT
NA,TRBV4-3,many,TRBJ1-6,CASSQEFRGRDSPLHF,TGCGCCAGCAGCCAGGAGTTCAGGGGACGCGACTCACCCCTCCACTTT
TRBD2,TRBV6-4,many,TRBJ2-1,CASSDLAGGNEQFF,TGTGCCAGCAGTGACCTCGCGGGAGGCAATGAGCAGTTCTTC
TRBD1,TRBV5-6,NA,TRBJ2-5,CASQTGGGGETQYF,TGTGCCAGCCAGACAGGGGGCGGTGGGGAGACCCAGTACTTC
NA,TRBV7-2,many,TRBJ2-7,CASTSRHSTYEQYF,TGTGCCAGCACCTCGAGGCATTCCACCTACGAGCAATACTTC